The 18 T cell receptor beta chains in this list originate from one sample, sequenced in a study of shared clonotypes between healthy human individuals. The method was immunoSEQ multiplex PCR; TCRdb's version includes in-frame clones alone and lacks a portion of them. The sample has over a million clones, around three quarters seen once. Specimen: memory CD4+ T cells from PBMCs. Subset reported: CD45RA-negative fraction. The source is a man aged 18 to 30 in good health. Some clones in this sample may be carry-over from other donors' samples.

The chain joins TRBV5-3 to TRBJ2-1, with D possibly being TRBD1 or TRBD2 (5 bases each). TRBV5-3 is identified as an open reading frame with a role that is uncertain. The CDR3 runs 14 residues. Trimming removed 4 bases at V and 10 bases at J, with 18 bases between. CDR3 sequence reads: CARSVAGTPQEQFF. CDR3 bases: TGTGCCAGAAGCGTAGCCGGGACGCCGCAGGAGCAGTTCTTC.

Comment on this clone: The identical CDR3 is also encoded by other nucleotide sequences in the sample. The chain is built from TRBV20-1 and TRBJ2-7; the D is unclear. CDR1 and CDR2 (germline): DFQATT, SNEGSKA (reference sequence). V shed 3 bases and J shed 4 bases, with 7 bases lying between them. This CDR3 is 11 amino acids long. Here the CDR3 reads CSASPLYEQYF. CDR3 nucleotides: TGCAGTGCTAGCCCGCTATACGAGCAGTACTTC.

This CDR3 reads CASSHGLYGYTF. The DNA of the CDR3 is TGTGCCAGCAGCCATGGTCTCTATGGCTACACCTTC. The rearrangement uses TRBV28 and TRBJ1-2, with unresolved D. V was cut by 6 bases and J by 4 bases, with 9 bases left in between. The CDR3 spans 12 residues. Germline V gives CDR1 MDHEN, CDR2 SYDVKM.

This clone was recorded a few times. The chain is built from TRBV7-8 and TRBJ2-1; 7 nucleotides line up with TRBD1. CDR3 size: 14 residues. V dropped 5 bases and J dropped 3; count of bases not matched to a gene: 4. CDR1 is SGHVS, CDR2 FQNEAQ, per germline. The CDR3 DNA reads TGTGCCAGCAGCGCATGGACAGGCTACAATGAGCAGTTCTTC. Protein product: CASSAWTGYNEQFF.

The rearrangement joins TRBV29-1 to TRBJ2-7; 9 bases are shared with TRBD2. Germline-derived CDR1 and CDR2 are SQVTM and ANQGSEA. This CDR3 is 14 amino acids long. V gave up 5 bases and J gave up 2 bases; unmatched junction bases: 7. The CDR3: CSVIMTSGPYEQYF. In DNA, the CDR3 is TGCAGCGTTATAATGACTAGCGGCCCCTACGAGCAGTACTTC.

The J gene is TRBJ2-1, the V gene TRBV9; D is ambiguous. V shed 2 bases and J shed 7 bases, with 10 bases lying between them. Germline CDR1 and CDR2: SGDLS and YYNGEE. The CDR3 runs 13 residues. In nucleotides, the CDR3 is TGTGCCAGCAGCGTTGTAACAAGGAATGAGCAGTTCTTC. Translated, it gives CASSVVTRNEQFF.

The chain links TRBV10-3 to TRBJ2-7, with a possible D match to TRBD2 (6 bases). Germline CDR1 ENHRY, CDR2 SYGVKD. V was clipped by 6 bases and J by 1 base, with 16 bases between them. The CDR3 length is 15 residues. The CDR3: CAIRGVASESYEQYF. The CDR3 DNA follows: TGTGCCATCAGGGGGGTAGCTAGCGAATCCTACGAGCAGTACTTC.

The chain recombines TRBV2 with TRBJ1-1; D is possibly TRBD1 (5 bases). V lost 6 bases and J lost 7, with 18 bases in between. Germline CDR1 is SNHLY and CDR2 is FYNNEI. The CDR3 loop spans 14 amino acids. This chain's CDR3 is CASRKRGRGSEAFF. As DNA, the CDR3 is TGTGCCAGCAGGAAAAGGGGTCGTGGGAGTGAAGCTTTCTTT.

This clone was observed a handful of times. Other DNA sequences of this sample code for an identical CDR3. The chain joins TRBV28 to TRBJ1-2; D uncertain. Trimming removed 5 bases at V and 5 bases at J, with 9 bases between. CDR1 is MDHEN and CDR2 is SYDVKM in the germline V gene. The CDR3 runs 12 residues. The CDR3 DNA is TGTGCCAGCAGTCTAAGGCTGTATGGCTACACCTTC. As protein: CASSLRLYGYTF.

The chain employs TRBV25-1 and TRBJ2-3, with TRBD1 as a possible D gene (6 bases). From germline, CDR1 is MGHDK and CDR2 SYGVNS. The V end was cut by 7 bases, the J end by 3 bases, with 11 bases between. CDR3 length equals 13 residues. This chain's CDR3 is CASIRTETDTQYF. The CDR3 nucleotides read TGTGCCAGCATCCGGACAGAGACAGATACGCAGTATTTT.

J is TRBJ1-5 and V is TRBV7-2, with TRBD1 matching over 8 bases. Per germline, CDR1 SGHTA and CDR2 FQGNSA. The CDR3 loop spans 14 amino acids. Trimming removed 5 bases from V and 9 bases from J; junction bases left unmatched: 9. The CDR3 region is CASSPRTGFPPQHF. The DNA for the CDR3 is TGTGCCAGCAGCCCACGGACAGGGTTTCCGCCCCAGCATTTT.

The V and J genes are TRBV5-1 and TRBJ2-7; 8 positions match TRBD2. This CDR3 is 15 amino acids long. CDR1 SGHRS and CDR2 YFSETQ come from the germline V gene. Trimming cost V 0 bases and J 3 bases; bases outside gene matches: 5. The CDR3 spells CASSLGGLDFYEQYF. The DNA of the CDR3 is TGCGCCAGCAGCTTGGGGGGACTAGATTTCTACGAGCAGTACTTC.

The rearrangement joins TRBV14 to TRBJ2-7; D remains ambiguous. The V end was cut by 1 base, the J end by 8 bases, with 6 bases between. There are 11 residues in the CDR3. The germline CDR1 and CDR2 sequences are SGHDN and FVKESK. CDR3 sequence (DNA): TGTGCCAGCAGCCAAGTGGGAAAGCAGTACTTC. Translated, it gives CASSQVGKQYF. Looking up the rest from reference TRBV14 and TRBJ2-7 gives the full variable domain: EAGVTQFPSHSVIEKGQTVTLRCDPISGHDNLYWYRRVMGKEIKFLLHFVKESKQDESGMPNNRFLAERTGGTYSTLKVQPAELEDSGVYFCASSQVGKQYFGPGTRLTVT.

This clone occurred a few times. This sequence joins TRBV30 and TRBJ2-2; possibly TRBD1 for D (5 bases). The germline V and J ends were trimmed by 2 bases and 5 bases, with 15 bases remaining between them. The germline CDR1 and CDR2 sequences are GTSNPN and SVGIG (reference sequence). The CDR3 length is 15 residues. The CDR3 bases are TGTGCCTGGAGTCGGTGGCAGGGAAGGACCGGGGAGCTGTTTTTT. This translates into CAWSRWQGRTGELFF.

Notes on this clone: The sample contains more than one DNA sequence encoding this CDR3. This chain connects TRBV20-1 to TRBJ2-3, with D perhaps matching TRBD1 (5 bases). Trimming cost V 4 bases and J 3 bases, with 5 bases left between them. The CDR3 runs 11 residues. Germline V gene sequence: CDR1 DFQATT, CDR2 SNEGSKA (reference sequence). CDR3 DNA: TGCAGTGCTAAGGGGACAGATACGCAGTATTTT. Protein: CSAKGTDTQYF.

The chain has TRBV7-8 and TRBJ2-6; D is possibly TRBD1 (6 bases). Germline CDR1 and CDR2: SGHVS and FQNEAQ. Trimming took 2 bases from V and 0 from J, leaving 14 bases between them. CDR3 length: 18 amino acids. Here the CDR3 DNA reads TGTGCCAGCAGCTTAACGACAGGTGCTCTCTCTGGGGCCAACGTCCTGACTTTC. This gives the protein CASSLTTGALSGANVLTF.

This rearrangement joins TRBV9 to TRBJ1-2; the D is unclear. This CDR3 is 12 amino acids long. Trimming stripped 3 bases from V and 8 bases from J, with 11 bases between. CDR1 and CDR2 (germline): SGDLS, YYNGEE. The CDR3 bases are TGTGCCAGCAGCGCCGACATGGGAGGCTACACCTTC. Its translation is CASSADMGGYTF.

The J gene is TRBJ1-1, the V gene TRBV2, with D uncertain. The CDR3 runs to 14 residues. Per the germline V gene, CDR1 is SNHLY and CDR2 is FYNNEI. Trimming stripped 8 bases from V and 1 base from J, with 14 bases between. DNA of the CDR3: TGTGCCAGCCTGGAGACACGGGGGAACACTGAAGCTTTCTTT. Its translation is CASLETRGNTEAFF.